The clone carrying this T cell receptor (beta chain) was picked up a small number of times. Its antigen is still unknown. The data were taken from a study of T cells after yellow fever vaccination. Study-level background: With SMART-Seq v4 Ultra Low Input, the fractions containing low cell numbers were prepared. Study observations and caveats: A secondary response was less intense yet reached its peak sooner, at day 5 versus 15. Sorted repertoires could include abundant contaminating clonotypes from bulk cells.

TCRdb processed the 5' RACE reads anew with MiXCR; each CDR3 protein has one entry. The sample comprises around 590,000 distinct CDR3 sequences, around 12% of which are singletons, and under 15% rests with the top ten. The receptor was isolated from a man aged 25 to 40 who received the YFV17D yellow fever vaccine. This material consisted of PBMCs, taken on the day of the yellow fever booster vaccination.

In DNA, the CDR3 is TGCGCCAGCAGTTCCGACTTTGCGGATCCCTACAATGAGCAGTTCTTC. This sequence encodes CASSSDFADPYNEQFF. V usage is TRBV10-1 and J usage is TRBJ2-1, with D unresolved. CDR1 and CDR2 (germline): WNHNN, SYGVQD (reference sequence). The length of the CDR3 is 16 residues. V lost 5 bases to trimming and J lost 2 bases, with 16 bases between them.